A selection of T cell receptor beta chains follows, all from one sample in a study of shared clonotypes between healthy human individuals. TCRdb's table, derived via immunoSEQ multiplex PCR, lists solely in-frame clones and lacks some. Here the sample spans approximately 980,000 clones, about three quarters being singletons. The source material was memory CD4+ T cells sorted from blood. These receptors originate from a man aged 18 to 29 in good health. CDR3s leave out the opening cysteine and the closing phenylalanine or tryptophan. Fields, in order: J gene, V gene, CDR3 length, CDR3 protein.

J gene: TRBJ2-3
V gene: TRBV28
CDR3 length: 11
CDR3 protein: ATETSGVYTQY

J gene: TRBJ1-1
V gene: TRBV28
CDR3 length: 13
CDR3 protein: ASILGGFGNTEAF

J gene: TRBJ1-1
V gene: TRBV30
CDR3 length: 13
CDR3 protein: AWSGGQKANTEAF

J gene: TRBJ2-3
V gene: TRBV9
CDR3 length: 19
CDR3 protein: ASSVAAAGLAGGFRTDTQY

J gene: TRBJ2-5
V gene: TRBV7-3
CDR3 length: 13
CDR3 protein: ASSPTGGLGQTQY

J gene: TRBJ2-7
V gene: TRBV5-6
CDR3 length: 14
CDR3 protein: ASSLLLGDSSYEQY

J gene: TRBJ1-5
V gene: TRBV6-1
CDR3 length: 17
CDR3 protein: ASSGLYRDLLLGYQPQH

J gene: TRBJ2-7
V gene: TRBV10-2
CDR3 length: 12
CDR3 protein: ASTRDSASYEQY

J gene: TRBJ2-5
V gene: TRBV10-3
CDR3 length: 10
CDR3 protein: AISQGAETQY

J gene: TRBJ1-4
V gene: TRBV4-1
CDR3 length: 12
CDR3 protein: ASSQKVRGEKLF

J gene: TRBJ1-5
V gene: TRBV5-6
CDR3 length: 11
CDR3 protein: ASSFAAYQPQH

J gene: TRBJ2-2
V gene: TRBV28
CDR3 length: 13
CDR3 protein: ASRLAGTNTGELF